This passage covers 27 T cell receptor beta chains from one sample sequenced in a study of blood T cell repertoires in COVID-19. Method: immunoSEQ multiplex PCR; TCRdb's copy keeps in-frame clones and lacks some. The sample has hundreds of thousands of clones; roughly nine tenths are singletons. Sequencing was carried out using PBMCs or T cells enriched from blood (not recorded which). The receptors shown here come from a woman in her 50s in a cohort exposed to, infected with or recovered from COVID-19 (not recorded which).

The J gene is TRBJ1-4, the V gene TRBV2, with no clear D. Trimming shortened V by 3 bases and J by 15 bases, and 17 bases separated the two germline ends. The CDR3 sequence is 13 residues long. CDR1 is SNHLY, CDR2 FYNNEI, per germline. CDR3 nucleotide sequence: TGTGCCAGCAGTGAGGTAGTGAGGGAACTGGTGTTTTTT. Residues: CASSEVVRELVFF.

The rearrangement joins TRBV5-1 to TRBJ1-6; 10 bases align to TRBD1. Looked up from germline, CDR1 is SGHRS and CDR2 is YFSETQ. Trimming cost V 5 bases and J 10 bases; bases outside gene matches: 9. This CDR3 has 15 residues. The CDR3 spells CASRRGQGQGSPLHF. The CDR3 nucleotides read TGCGCCAGCAGGCGGGGACAGGGGCAGGGGTCACCCCTCCACTTT.

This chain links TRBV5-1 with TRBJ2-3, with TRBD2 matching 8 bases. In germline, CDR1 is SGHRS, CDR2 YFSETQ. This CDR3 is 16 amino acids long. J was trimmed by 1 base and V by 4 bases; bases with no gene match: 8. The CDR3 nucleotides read TGCGCCAGCAGCATTCGGGGGGGCCGGGGCACAGATACGCAGTATTTT. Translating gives CASSIRGGRGTDTQYF. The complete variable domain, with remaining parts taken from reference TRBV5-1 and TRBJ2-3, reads KAGVTQTPRYLIKTRGQQVTLSCSPISGHRSVSWYQQTPGQGLQFLFEYFSETQRNKGNFPGRFSGRQFSNSRSEMNVSTLELGDSALYLCASSIRGGRGTDTQYFGPGTRLTVL.

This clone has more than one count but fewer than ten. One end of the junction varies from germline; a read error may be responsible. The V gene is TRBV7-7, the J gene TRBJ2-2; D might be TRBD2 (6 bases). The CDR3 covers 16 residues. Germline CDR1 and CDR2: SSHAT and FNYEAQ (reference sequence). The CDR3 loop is CASSYTSGSNTGELFF. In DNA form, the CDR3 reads TGTGCTAGCAGCTATACGAGCGGGTCGAACACCGGGGAGCTGTTTTTT.

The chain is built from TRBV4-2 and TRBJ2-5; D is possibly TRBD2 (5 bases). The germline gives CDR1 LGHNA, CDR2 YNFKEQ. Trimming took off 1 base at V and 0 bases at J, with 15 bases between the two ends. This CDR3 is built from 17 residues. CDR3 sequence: CASSQVSGIPYQETQYF. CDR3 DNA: TGTGCCAGCAGCCAAGTTTCGGGGATACCGTACCAAGAGACCCAGTACTTC.

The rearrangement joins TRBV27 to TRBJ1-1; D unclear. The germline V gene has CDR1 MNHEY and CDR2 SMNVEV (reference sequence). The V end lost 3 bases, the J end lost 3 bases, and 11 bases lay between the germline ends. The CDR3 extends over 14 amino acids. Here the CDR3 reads CASSLRGMYTEAFF. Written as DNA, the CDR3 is TGTGCCAGCAGTTTGAGAGGGATGTACACTGAAGCTTTCTTT.

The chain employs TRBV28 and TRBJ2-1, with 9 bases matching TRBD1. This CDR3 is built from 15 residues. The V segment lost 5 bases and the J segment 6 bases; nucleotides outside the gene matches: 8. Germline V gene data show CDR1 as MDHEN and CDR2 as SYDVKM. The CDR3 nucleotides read TGTGCCAGCAGTGTAGGGACAGGGTTATCCAATGAGCAGTTCTTC. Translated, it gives CASSVGTGLSNEQFF.

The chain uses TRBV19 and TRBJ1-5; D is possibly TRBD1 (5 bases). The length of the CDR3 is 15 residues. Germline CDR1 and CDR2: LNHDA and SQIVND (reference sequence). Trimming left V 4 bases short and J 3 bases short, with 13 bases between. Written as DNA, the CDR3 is TGTGCCAGTAGTACAAGACAGTTTTCCAATCAGCCCCAGCATTTT. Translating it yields CASSTRQFSNQPQHF.

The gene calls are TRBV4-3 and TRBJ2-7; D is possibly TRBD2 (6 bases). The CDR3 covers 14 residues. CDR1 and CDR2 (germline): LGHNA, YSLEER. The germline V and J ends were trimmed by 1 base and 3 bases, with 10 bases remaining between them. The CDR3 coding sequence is TGCGCCAGCAGCCAAGTTACGGGGGTCTACGAGCAGTACTTC. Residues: CASSQVTGVYEQYF.

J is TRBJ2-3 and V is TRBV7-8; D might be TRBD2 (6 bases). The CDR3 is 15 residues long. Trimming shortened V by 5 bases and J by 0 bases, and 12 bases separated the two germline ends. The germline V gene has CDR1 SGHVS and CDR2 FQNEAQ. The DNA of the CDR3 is TGTGCCAGCAGCGGACTACAGGTTAGCACAGATACGCAGTATTTT. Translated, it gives CASSGLQVSTDTQYF.

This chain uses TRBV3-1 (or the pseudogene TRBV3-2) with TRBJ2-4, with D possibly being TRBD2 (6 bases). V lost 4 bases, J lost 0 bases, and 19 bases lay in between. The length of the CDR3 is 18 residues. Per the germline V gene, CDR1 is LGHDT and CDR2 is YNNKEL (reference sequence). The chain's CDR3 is CASSLIPGALAAKNIQYF. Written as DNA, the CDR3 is TGTGCCAGCAGCCTTATCCCGGGAGCCCTCGCAGCCAAAAACATTCAGTACTTC.

The CDR3 loop reads CASRQISGGDETQYF. For the CDR3, the DNA is TGTGCCAGCAGACAAATTAGCGGGGGGGACGAGACCCAGTACTTC. The chain recombines TRBV5-6 with TRBJ2-5, with 11 bases identical to TRBD2. There are 15 residues in the CDR3. Germline trimming cut 5 bases from V and 5 bases from J; bases unmatched to any gene: 8. Germline assignment: CDR1 SGHDT and CDR2 YYEEEE.

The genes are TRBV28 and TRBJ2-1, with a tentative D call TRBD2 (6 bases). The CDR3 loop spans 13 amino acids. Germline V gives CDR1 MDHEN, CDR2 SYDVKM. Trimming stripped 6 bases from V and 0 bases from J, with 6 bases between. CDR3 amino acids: CASREGSYNEQFF. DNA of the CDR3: TGTGCCAGCAGGGAGGGCTCCTACAATGAGCAGTTCTTC.

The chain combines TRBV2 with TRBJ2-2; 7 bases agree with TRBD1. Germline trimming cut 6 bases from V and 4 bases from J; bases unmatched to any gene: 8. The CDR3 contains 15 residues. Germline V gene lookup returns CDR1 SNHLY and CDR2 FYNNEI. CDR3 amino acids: CASRNSGTVTGELFF. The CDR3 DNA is TGTGCCAGCAGAAACTCCGGGACAGTCACCGGGGAGCTGTTTTTT.

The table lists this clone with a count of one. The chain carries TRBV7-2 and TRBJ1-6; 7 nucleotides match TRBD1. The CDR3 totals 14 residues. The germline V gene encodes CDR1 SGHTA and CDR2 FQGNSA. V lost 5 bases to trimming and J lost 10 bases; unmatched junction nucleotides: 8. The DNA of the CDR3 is TGTGCCAGCAGCCCGACAGGGACGGGATCACCCCTCCACTTT. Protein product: CASSPTGTGSPLHF.

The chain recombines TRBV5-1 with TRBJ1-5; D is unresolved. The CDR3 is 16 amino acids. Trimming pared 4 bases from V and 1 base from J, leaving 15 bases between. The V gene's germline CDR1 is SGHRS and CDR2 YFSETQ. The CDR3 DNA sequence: TGCGCCAGCAGCGAGGGAATAGACTGGAGCAATCAGCCCCAGCATTTT. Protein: CASSEGIDWSNQPQHF.

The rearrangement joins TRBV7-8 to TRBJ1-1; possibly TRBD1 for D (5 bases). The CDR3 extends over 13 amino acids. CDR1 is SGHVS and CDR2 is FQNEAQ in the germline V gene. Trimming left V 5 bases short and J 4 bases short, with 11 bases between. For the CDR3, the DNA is TGTGCCAGCAGCCGCGACAGAAGCACTGAAGCTTTCTTT. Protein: CASSRDRSTEAFF.

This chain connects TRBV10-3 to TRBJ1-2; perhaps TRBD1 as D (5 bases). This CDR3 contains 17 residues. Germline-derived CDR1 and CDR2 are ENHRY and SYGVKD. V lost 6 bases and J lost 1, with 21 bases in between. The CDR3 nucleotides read TGTGCCATCAGGGTCTCCGGGACCGGGGACTATAACTATGGCTACACCTTC. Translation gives CAIRVSGTGDYNYGYTF.

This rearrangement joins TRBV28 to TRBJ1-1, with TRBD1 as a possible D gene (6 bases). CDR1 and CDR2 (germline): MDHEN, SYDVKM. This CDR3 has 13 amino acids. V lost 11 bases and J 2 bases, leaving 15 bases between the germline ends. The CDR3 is CAGGGGVNTEAFF. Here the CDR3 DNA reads TGTGCCGGGGGCGGAGGAGTTAACACTGAAGCTTTCTTT.

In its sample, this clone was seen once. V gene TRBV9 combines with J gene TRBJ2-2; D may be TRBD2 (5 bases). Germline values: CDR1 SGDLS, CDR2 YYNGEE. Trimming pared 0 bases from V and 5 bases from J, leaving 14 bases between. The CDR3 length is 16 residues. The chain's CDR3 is CASSVGGVSGTGELFF. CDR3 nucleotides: TGTGCCAGCAGCGTAGGGGGAGTGTCGGGGACCGGGGAGCTGTTTTTT.

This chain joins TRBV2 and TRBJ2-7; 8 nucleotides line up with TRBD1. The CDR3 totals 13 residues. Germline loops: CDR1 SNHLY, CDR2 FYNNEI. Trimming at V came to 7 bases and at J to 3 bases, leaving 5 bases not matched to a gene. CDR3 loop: CASTGGLGYEQYF. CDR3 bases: TGTGCCAGCACAGGGGGCCTTGGCTACGAGCAGTACTTC.

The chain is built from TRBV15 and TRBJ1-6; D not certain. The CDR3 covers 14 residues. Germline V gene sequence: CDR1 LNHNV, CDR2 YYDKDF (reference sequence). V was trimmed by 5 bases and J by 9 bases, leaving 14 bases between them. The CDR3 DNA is TGTGCCACCAGCCTAACTGGGGAGGTTTCACCCCTCCACTTT. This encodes CATSLTGEVSPLHF.

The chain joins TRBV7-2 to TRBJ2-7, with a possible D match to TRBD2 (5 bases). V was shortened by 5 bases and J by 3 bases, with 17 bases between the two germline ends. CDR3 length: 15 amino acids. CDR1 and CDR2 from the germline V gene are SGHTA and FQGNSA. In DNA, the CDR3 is TGTGCCAGCAGCCTGTCGGTAGCGACCAACTACGAGCAGTACTTC. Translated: CASSLSVATNYEQYF.

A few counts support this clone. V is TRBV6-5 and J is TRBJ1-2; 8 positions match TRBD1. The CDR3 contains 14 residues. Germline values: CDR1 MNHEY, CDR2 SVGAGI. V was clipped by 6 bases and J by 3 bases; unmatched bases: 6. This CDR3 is CASRGKQGDYGYTF. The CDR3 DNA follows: TGTGCCAGCAGGGGTAAACAGGGGGACTATGGCTACACCTTC.

In nucleotides, the CDR3 is TGTGCCAGCTCACAGGACGGACATAGCAATCAGCCCCAGCATTTT. Amino acids: CASSQDGHSNQPQHF. The V and J genes are TRBV18 and TRBJ1-5, with D tentatively TRBD1 (5 bases). With 4 bases removed from V and 0 bases from J, the gap between germline ends came to 10 bases. This CDR3 contains 15 residues. Germline values: CDR1 KGHSH, CDR2 LQKENI.

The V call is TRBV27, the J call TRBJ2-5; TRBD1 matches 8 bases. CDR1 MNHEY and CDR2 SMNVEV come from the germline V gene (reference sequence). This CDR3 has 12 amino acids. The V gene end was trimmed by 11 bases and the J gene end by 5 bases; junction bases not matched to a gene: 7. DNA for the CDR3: TGTGCCTCCCGACAGGGGCTCGAGACCCAGTACTTC. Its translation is CASRQGLETQYF.

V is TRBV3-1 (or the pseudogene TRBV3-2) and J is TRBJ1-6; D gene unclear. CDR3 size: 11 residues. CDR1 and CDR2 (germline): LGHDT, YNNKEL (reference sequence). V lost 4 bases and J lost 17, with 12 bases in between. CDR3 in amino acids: CASSLSTEVHF. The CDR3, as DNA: TGTGCCAGCAGCCTGTCGACGGAGGTCCACTTT.